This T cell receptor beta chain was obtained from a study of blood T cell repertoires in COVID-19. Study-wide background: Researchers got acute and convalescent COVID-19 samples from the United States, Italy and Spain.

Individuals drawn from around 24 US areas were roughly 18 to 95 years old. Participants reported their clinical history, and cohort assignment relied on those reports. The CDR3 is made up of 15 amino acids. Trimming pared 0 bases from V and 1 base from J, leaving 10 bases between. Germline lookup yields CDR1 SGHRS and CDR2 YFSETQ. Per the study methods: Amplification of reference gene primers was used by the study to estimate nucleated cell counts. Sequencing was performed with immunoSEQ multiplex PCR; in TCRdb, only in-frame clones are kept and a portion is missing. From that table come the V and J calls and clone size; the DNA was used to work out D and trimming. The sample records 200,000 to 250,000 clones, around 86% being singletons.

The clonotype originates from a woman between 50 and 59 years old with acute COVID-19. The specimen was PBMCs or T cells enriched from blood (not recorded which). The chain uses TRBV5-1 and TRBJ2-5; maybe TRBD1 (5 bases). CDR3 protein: CASSLAGRGQETQYF. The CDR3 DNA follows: TGCGCCAGCAGCTTGGCCGGAAGGGGCCAAGAGACCCAGTACTTC.